A few counts support the clone carrying this T cell receptor beta chain. The target antigen is unknown. Sorting produced populations that all topped 98% purity. The record originates from a study of beta chain features in type 1 diabetes. Study-wide points: Among patients with Type 1 diabetes, TCRB CDR3s were moderately but significantly shorter in every one of the four CD4+ subsets.

The authors reverse transcribed all of the isolated RNA, so sequencing captured expressed TCRB transcripts. Sequenced by immunoSEQ multiplex PCR; TCRdb stores in-frame clones only, minus some. Among about 170,000 clones listed, about 7.9% were seen once. Germline CDR1 and CDR2: SGHTA and FQGNSA. CDR3 length: 16 amino acids. The germline V and J ends were trimmed by 5 bases and 2 bases, with 16 bases remaining between them. The source is a man younger than 35 with type 1 diabetes. V is TRBV7-2 and J is TRBJ2-1, with D perhaps matching TRBD2 (6 bases). The material sequenced was central memory CD4+ T cells from blood. The CDR3 spells CASSARTIPAYNEQFF. The DNA for the CDR3 is TGTGCCAGCAGCGCCCGGACTATTCCAGCCTACAATGAGCAGTTCTTC.